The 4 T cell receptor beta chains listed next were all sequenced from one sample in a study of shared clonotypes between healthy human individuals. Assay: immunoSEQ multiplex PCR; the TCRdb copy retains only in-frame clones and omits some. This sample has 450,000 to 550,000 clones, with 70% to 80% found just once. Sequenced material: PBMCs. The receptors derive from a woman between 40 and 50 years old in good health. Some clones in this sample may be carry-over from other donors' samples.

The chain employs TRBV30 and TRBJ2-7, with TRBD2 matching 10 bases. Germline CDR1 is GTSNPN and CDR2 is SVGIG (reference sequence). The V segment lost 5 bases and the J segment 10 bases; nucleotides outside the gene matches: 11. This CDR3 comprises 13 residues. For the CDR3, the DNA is TGTGCCTGGGACGCTAGCGGGGGAGGCCCCCAGTACTTC. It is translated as CAWDASGGGPQYF. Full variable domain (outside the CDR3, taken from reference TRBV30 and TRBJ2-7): SQTIHQWPATLVQPVGSPLSLECTVEGTSNPNLYWYRQAAGRGLQLLFYSVGIGQISSEVPQNLSASRPQDRQFILSSKKLLLSDSGFYLCAWDASGGGPQYFGPGTRLTVT.

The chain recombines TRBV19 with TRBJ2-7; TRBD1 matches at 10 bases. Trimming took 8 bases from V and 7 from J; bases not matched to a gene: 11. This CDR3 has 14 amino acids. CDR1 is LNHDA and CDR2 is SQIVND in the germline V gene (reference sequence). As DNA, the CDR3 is TGTGCCAGTCGACCCGGGACAGGGGCTGGAGAGCAGTACTTC. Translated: CASRPGTGAGEQYF. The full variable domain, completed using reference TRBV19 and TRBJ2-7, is DGGITQSPKYLFRKEGQNVTLSCEQNLNHDAMYWYRQDPGQGLRLIYYSQIVNDFQKGDIAEGYSVSREKKESFPLTVTSAQKNPTAFYLCASRPGTGAGEQYFGPGTRLTVT.

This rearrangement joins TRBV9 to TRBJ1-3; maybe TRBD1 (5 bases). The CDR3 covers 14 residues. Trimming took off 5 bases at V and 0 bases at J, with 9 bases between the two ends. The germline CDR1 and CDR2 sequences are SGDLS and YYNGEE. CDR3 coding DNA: TGTGCCAGCAGTGACAGTCGCTCTGGAAACACCATATATTTT. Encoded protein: CASSDSRSGNTIYF.

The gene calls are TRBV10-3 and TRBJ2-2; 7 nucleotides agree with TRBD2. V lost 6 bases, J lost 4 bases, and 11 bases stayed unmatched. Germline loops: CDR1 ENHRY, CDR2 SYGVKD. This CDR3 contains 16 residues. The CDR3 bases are TGTGCCATCAGCGGGGCCGCGGGGGAGAGCACCGGGGAGCTGTTTTTT. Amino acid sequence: CAISGAAGESTGELFF.